This T cell receptor beta chain is from a study of blood T cell repertoires in COVID-19. In the study overall: Sites in the United States, Italy and Spain provided acute and convalescent COVID-19 samples. PBMCs, B-cell-depleted T cells, or T cells were the source of the cDNA or gDNA that made up the material.

Seattle enrolled patients during active infection and tracked them longitudinally. The CDR3 has 14 amino acids. Germline CDR1 reads SGHTA; CDR2 reads FQGNSA. Unmatched junction bases numbered 4, after V lost 5 bases and J lost 1 base. Sequencing used immunoSEQ multiplex PCR; TCRdb keeps in-frame clones, though not all of them. The sample lists tens of thousands of clones, roughly 87% occurring once. What was sequenced was peripheral blood. The sequence derives from a woman aged 55-69 years with COVID-19, enrolled during active disease. The chain carries TRBV7-2 and TRBJ1-1; TRBD1 agrees at 7 bases. In nucleotides, the CDR3 is TGTGCCAGCAGCGCGACAGGGAGGAACACTGAAGCTTTCTTT. Translated, it gives CASSATGRNTEAFF.